The entry that follows covers one T cell receptor (beta chain) sequence. This sample is part of a study of early T cells in non-severe SARS-CoV-2 infection. Individually, cDNA molecules had unique molecular identifiers attached to them. TCRdb re-called the 5' RACE reads with MiXCR, one entry per CDR3 protein. The sample has about 77,000 distinct CDR3 sequences, 8.5% to 10% seen once. Trimming left V 11 bases short and J 1 base short, with 14 bases between. Germline CDR1 reads ENHRY; CDR2 reads SYGVKD. This CDR3 region has 13 residues. The sequenced sample was whole blood. The receptor comes from an adult who was a healthcare worker with PCR-confirmed SARS-CoV-2 infection or an uninfected control (not recorded which). The chain combines TRBV10-3 with TRBJ1-1; D is perhaps TRBD1 (5 bases). The CDR3 region is CASRRDPNTEAFF. CDR3 sequence (DNA): TGTGCCTCACGCAGGGATCCGAACACTGAAGCTTTCTTT.